This T cell receptor beta chain was captured by sequencing in a study of CD8 T cells in ankylosing spondylitis. The CDR3 loop spans 16 amino acids. Germline CDR1 MNHEY, CDR2 SVGEGT. Trimming took 6 bases from V and 5 from J; bases not matched to a gene: 13. Via MiXCR, TCRdb re-called the 5' RACE reads, giving one row per CDR3 protein. The profile covers about 140,000 distinct CDR3 sequences, with about 8% appearing a single time and less than 7.5% taken by the ten largest. This clonotype was counted many times. Its specificity is unknown. Findings and limits, study-wide: The authors found the disease-linked clones to be CD8+ and relatively rare in peripheral blood.

Sequenced material: synovial fluid, either unsorted or a sorted T cell fraction (not recorded which). V gene TRBV6-2 or TRBV6-3 combines with J gene TRBJ2-3; TRBD2 aligns across 8 bases. This receptor was identified in a male donor with ankylosing spondylitis. The CDR3, as DNA: TGTGCCAGCAGAACGATCTATAGCGGGGTAGGAGATACGCAGTATTTT. Translated, it gives CASRTIYSGVGDTQYF.